A single sample gave rise to the 8 T cell receptor beta chains below, sequenced in a study of CD8 T cells in Susac syndrome. Random hexamers were used to reverse transcribe roughly 0.45 to 1 ug of RNA. TCRdb re-analysed the immunoSEQ multiplex PCR reads in MiXCR, keeping a single row per CDR3 protein. This table holds about 150,000 distinct CDR3 sequences, around 95% found once. What was sequenced was CD4+ T cells from PBMCs. The receptor set was obtained from a human donor with Susac syndrome.

The chain carries TRBV29-1 and TRBJ2-7; 8 bases are a match to TRBD2. Germline values: CDR1 SQVTM, CDR2 ANQGSEA. V lost 5 bases, J lost 0 bases, and 6 bases stayed unmatched. This CDR3 is built from 14 residues. In DNA form, the CDR3 reads TGCAGCGTTACGTCCGGGACTAGCTCCTACGAGCAGTACTTC. Its translation is CSVTSGTSSYEQYF.

The rearrangement links TRBV3-1 to TRBJ2-5; tentative D call: TRBD1 (5 bases). CDR1 LGHDT and CDR2 YNNKEL come from the germline V gene (reference sequence). CDR3 length: 14 amino acids. V was trimmed by 0 bases and J by 5 bases, leaving 10 bases between them. The CDR3 reads CASSQDQGAETQYF. As DNA, the CDR3 is TGTGCCAGCAGCCAAGATCAAGGGGCCGAGACCCAGTACTTC.

J is TRBJ2-2 and V is TRBV4-2; perhaps TRBD2 as D (5 bases). This CDR3 is built from 14 residues. Germline CDR1 reads LGHNA; CDR2 reads YNFKEQ. V lost 6 bases and J lost 4, with 12 bases in between. Here the CDR3 reads CASRADGLTGELFF. CDR3 DNA: TGTGCCAGCAGGGCGGACGGACTCACCGGGGAGCTGTTTTTT.

The J gene is TRBJ2-3, the V gene TRBV2; tentatively, D is TRBD1 (6 bases). Trimming shortened V by 2 bases and J by 1 base, and 10 bases separated the two germline ends. This CDR3 is built from 15 residues. The germline gives CDR1 SNHLY, CDR2 FYNNEI. The CDR3 sequence: CASSETGIGTDTQYF. For the CDR3, the DNA is TGTGCCAGCAGTGAAACAGGGATAGGCACAGATACGCAGTATTTT.

This clonotype was picked up one time. J is TRBJ1-1 and V is TRBV24-1; the D gene is possibly TRBD1 (6 bases). With 8 bases removed from V and 2 bases from J, the gap between germline ends came to 8 bases. The CDR3 has 12 amino acids. From germline, CDR1 is KGHDR and CDR2 SFDVKD. This CDR3 is CATKGGNTEAFF. The CDR3 nucleotides are TGTGCCACCAAGGGGGGAAACACTGAAGCTTTCTTT.

CDR3 region: CASSGLLAAQETQYF. The CDR3 DNA sequence: TGTGCCAGCAGTGGACTCCTAGCGGCCCAAGAGACCCAGTACTTC. The V gene is TRBV6-6, the J gene TRBJ2-5; 7 bases are shared with TRBD2. This CDR3 region has 15 residues. V trimming: 5 bases; J trimming: 1 base; junction bases outside the gene matches: 7. CDR1 is MNHNY and CDR2 is SVGAGI in the germline V gene (reference sequence).

V gene TRBV9 combines with J gene TRBJ2-3; 9 bases fit TRBD2. Per the germline V gene, CDR1 is SGDLS and CDR2 is YYNGEE. The V and J ends lost 3 bases and 6 bases, in that order; junction bases with no gene match: 8. The CDR3 spans 15 residues. CDR3 nucleotide sequence: TGTGCCAGCAGCGCGGCCGGGACTAGCATTGATACGCAGTATTTT. Translated: CASSAAGTSIDTQYF. The whole variable domain, remainder taken from reference TRBV9 and TRBJ2-3, is DSGVTQTPKHLITATGQRVTLRCSPRSGDLSVYWYQQSLDQGLQFLIQYYNGEERAKGNILERFSAQQFPDLHSELNLSSLELGDSALYFCASSAAGTSIDTQYFGPGTRLTVL.

The V and J genes are TRBV11-2 and TRBJ2-5; D is uncertain. Per the germline V gene, CDR1 is SGHAT and CDR2 is FQNNGV. The CDR3 runs 14 residues. Trimming left V 5 bases short and J 0 bases short, with 10 bases between. The CDR3 reads CASSNIRNQETQYF. The DNA of the CDR3 is TGTGCCAGCAGCAACATCAGAAACCAAGAGACCCAGTACTTC.